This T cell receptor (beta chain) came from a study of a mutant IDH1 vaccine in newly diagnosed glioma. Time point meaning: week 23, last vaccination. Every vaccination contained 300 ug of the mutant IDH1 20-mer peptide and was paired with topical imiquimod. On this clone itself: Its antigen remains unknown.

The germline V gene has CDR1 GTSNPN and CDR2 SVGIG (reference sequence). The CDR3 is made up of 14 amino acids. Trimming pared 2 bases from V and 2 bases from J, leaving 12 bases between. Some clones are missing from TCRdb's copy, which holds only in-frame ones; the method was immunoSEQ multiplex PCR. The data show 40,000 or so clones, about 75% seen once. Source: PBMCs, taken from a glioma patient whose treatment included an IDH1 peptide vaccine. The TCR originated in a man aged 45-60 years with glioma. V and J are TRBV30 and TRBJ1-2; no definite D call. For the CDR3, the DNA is TGTGCCTGGAGTCTGGGTTCGTCAAACTATGGCTACACCTTC. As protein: CAWSLGSSNYGYTF.